The entry that follows covers one TCR beta chain sequence. The sample belongs to a study of T cell changes during pregnancy in multiple sclerosis. V gave up 5 bases and J gave up 0 bases, with 12 bases separating them. The CDR3 covers 15 residues. Germline CDR1 SEHNR, CDR2 FQNEAQ (reference sequence). Some clones are missing from TCRdb's copy, which holds only in-frame ones; the method was immunoSEQ multiplex PCR. The sample lists more than 70,000 clones, roughly 89% occurring once. This chain joins TRBV7-9 and TRBJ2-3; tentative D call: TRBD2 (5 bases). Sequencing was performed on peripheral blood, taken after pregnancy. The clonotype was recovered from a female donor in good health, enrolled as a control in a pregnancy study. In nucleotides, the CDR3 is TGTGCCAGCAGCACCGGACTGATGAGCACAGATACGCAGTATTTT. Translating gives CASSTGLMSTDTQYF.